The sample holds one count of the clone carrying this T cell receptor beta chain. Its antigen is not known. J was trimmed by 4 bases and V by 4 bases; bases with no gene match: 2. This CDR3 is 14 amino acids long. Looked up from germline, CDR1 is MNHEY and CDR2 is SVGAGI. Here immunoSEQ multiplex PCR was the method, and the copy in TCRdb shows in-frame clones only, minus some. Found here are around 100,000 clones, 90% to 95% of them singletons; the top ten hold 1% to 1.5%. This entry comes from a study of graft-versus-host responses after intestinal transplantation. Points from the study as a whole: Recipient-marrow GvH clones were detected, some having first appeared in ileum or blood.

V is TRBV6-5 and J is TRBJ1-5, with 9 bases identical to TRBD1. The material sequenced was unstimulated CD8+ T cells sorted from spleen or lymph node cells, taken before transplant. The clonotype was recovered from a human donor who was the organ donor for an intestinal transplant. As DNA, the CDR3 is TGTGCCAGCAGTTTGACAGGGGGAAATCAGCCCCAGCATTTT. Translated: CASSLTGGNQPQHF.